This T cell receptor beta chain was obtained from a study of control samples from healthy donors and cancer patients. The method was immunoSEQ multiplex PCR; TCRdb's version includes in-frame clones alone and lacks a portion of them. Among some 140,000 clones, 85% to 95% were seen once, and the ten largest hold approximately 5.5%. The CDR3 covers 12 residues. With 2 bases removed from V and 6 bases from J, the gap between germline ends came to 8 bases. The clonotype was recovered from a man aged 40-49 years in good health. The sequencing sample was made of blood. The chain links TRBV12-3 or TRBV12-4 to TRBJ2-7; no clear D gene. The CDR3 coding sequence is TGTGCCAGCAGTTTATACCTGCGCGAGCAGTACTTC. Its translation: CASSLYLREQYF.